These 23 T cell receptor beta chains originate from one sample sequenced in a study of OX40 agonist ivuxolimab in advanced cancers. The table came from immunoSEQ multiplex PCR; TCRdb's copy has only in-frame clones and leaves some out. The repertoire holds tens of thousands of clones, with around 85% as singletons. The specimen was CD4+ or CD8+ T cells sorted from blood, collected in a trial of the OX40 agonist ivuxolimab. Receptor source: an adult with an advanced solid tumor such as melanoma, head and neck, liver or kidney cancer.

V gene TRBV7-6 combines with J gene TRBJ1-5; the match to TRBD1 covers 8 bases. Germline V gives CDR1 SGHVS, CDR2 FNYEAQ. J gave up 7 bases and V 5 bases, and 16 bases lay outside the gene matches. CDR3 length equals 17 residues. CDR3 residues: CASSPRSGGYGEQPQHF. The DNA of the CDR3 is TGTGCCAGCAGCCCCAGGTCAGGGGGCTACGGGGAACAGCCCCAGCATTTT.

This clone has only one observation. The genes are TRBV4-2 and TRBJ2-1, with 8 nucleotides matching TRBD2. Germline loops: CDR1 LGHNA, CDR2 YNFKEQ. Losses at the gene ends were 4 bases for V and 1 base for J; bases not matched to a gene: 3. This CDR3 has 15 residues. The CDR3, as DNA: TGTGCCAGCAGCCCCAGACTAGCGTCCTACAATGAGCAGTTCTTC. Translated: CASSPRLASYNEQFF.

The V gene is TRBV7-2, the J gene TRBJ2-2; D is unclear. CDR3 length: 14 amino acids. The V gene lost 1 base and the J gene lost 6 bases, with 9 bases spanning the gap. Germline CDR1 SGHTA, CDR2 FQGNSA. CDR3 region: CASSLEGVSGELFF. CDR3 bases: TGTGCCAGCAGCTTAGAGGGTGTTTCCGGGGAGCTGTTTTTT. The whole variable domain, filled in from reference TRBV7-2 and TRBJ2-2, reads GAGVSQSPSNKVTEKGKDVELRCDPISGHTALYWYRQSLGQGLEFLIYFQGNSAPDKSGLPSDRFSAERTGGSVSTLTIQRTQQEDSAVYLCASSLEGVSGELFFGEGSRLTVL.

The V gene is TRBV14, the J gene TRBJ2-5; D tentatively fits TRBD1 or TRBD2 (5 bases each). Trimming removed 4 bases from V and 5 bases from J, with 20 bases in between. Germline loops: CDR1 SGHDN, CDR2 FVKESK. The CDR3 consists of 16 residues. CDR3 sequence reads: CASSPLSGRGEETQYF. The CDR3 region has the DNA TGTGCCAGCAGCCCCCTAAGCGGACGAGGGGAGGAGACCCAGTACTTC.

J is TRBJ1-3 and V is TRBV18; unclear D gene. Looked up from germline, CDR1 is KGHSH and CDR2 is LQKENI. The V gene lost 2 bases and the J gene lost 4 bases, with 9 bases spanning the gap. The CDR3 length is 14 residues. The CDR3 bases are TGTGCCAGCTCACCAAAAACAGAAGGAAACACCATATATTTT. It specifies CASSPKTEGNTIYF.

In its sample, this clone was seen once. This chain joins TRBV6-5 and TRBJ1-2; TRBD1 aligns across 8 bases. Germline V gives CDR1 MNHEY, CDR2 SVGAGI. The CDR3 loop spans 13 amino acids. V gave up 7 bases and J gave up 6 bases; unmatched junction bases: 7. CDR3 in DNA: TGTGCCAGCAACAACAGGGGGTTCCATGGCTACACCTTC. It is translated as CASNNRGFHGYTF.

The V and J genes are TRBV5-1 and TRBJ1-2, with D uncertain. Deletions cut 1 base from V and 4 bases from J, with 11 bases between. Germline CDR1 reads SGHRS; CDR2 reads YFSETQ. This CDR3 has 14 residues. The CDR3 region has the DNA TGCGCCAGCAGCTTGAATAGTCAGCTCTATGGCTACACCTTC. Protein: CASSLNSQLYGYTF.

The rearrangement uses TRBV5-1 and TRBJ1-1; 7 bases map to TRBD1. This CDR3 spans 20 amino acids. V was pared by 3 bases and J by 5 bases, with 25 bases of the junction left unmatched. The V gene's germline CDR1 is SGHRS and CDR2 YFSETQ. The CDR3 sequence is CASSSWGPGQARGGETEAFF. The CDR3, as DNA: TGCGCCAGCAGCTCTTGGGGACCCGGACAGGCGCGAGGGGGGGAGACTGAAGCTTTCTTT.

V is TRBV5-6 and J is TRBJ2-3; no firm D call. The CDR3 has 15 residues. Germline values: CDR1 SGHDT, CDR2 YYEEEE. Trimming pared 4 bases from V and 0 bases from J, leaving 12 bases between. The CDR3, as DNA: TGTGCCAGCAGCCGTGATTTCGCGAGCACAGATACGCAGTATTTT. As protein: CASSRDFASTDTQYF.

The rearrangement uses TRBV6-1 and TRBJ1-2; D is perhaps TRBD1 (5 bases). Looked up from germline, CDR1 is MNHNS and CDR2 is SASEGT. This CDR3 region has 15 residues. Trimming pared 1 base from V and 2 bases from J, leaving 11 bases between. In DNA, the CDR3 is TGTGCCAGCAGTGAAGGAGGGGTATTAAACTATGGCTACACCTTC. This sequence encodes CASSEGGVLNYGYTF.

The chain carries TRBV5-1 and TRBJ2-3; the D is unclear. CDR1 is SGHRS and CDR2 is YFSETQ in the germline V gene. Trimming took off 2 bases at V and 2 bases at J, with 18 bases between the two ends. The CDR3 is 17 amino acids. The CDR3: CASSFDVYQISTDTQYF. The CDR3 DNA follows: TGCGCCAGCAGCTTCGACGTGTACCAGATTTCCACAGATACGCAGTATTTT.

The chain carries TRBV6-1 and TRBJ2-5, with a possible D match to TRBD2 (6 bases). The germline gives CDR1 MNHNS, CDR2 SASEGT. This CDR3 region has 15 residues. Trimming stripped 3 bases from V and 3 bases from J, with 14 bases between. The CDR3 coding sequence is TGTGCCAGCAGTGATCGGGACTTCTCCAAAGAGACCCAGTACTTC. Residues: CASSDRDFSKETQYF.

The chain couples TRBV7-2 to TRBJ1-2, with TRBD1 as a possible D gene (5 bases). The CDR3 consists of 14 residues. With 5 bases removed from V and 10 bases from J, the gap between germline ends came to 20 bases. The V gene's germline CDR1 is SGHTA and CDR2 FQGNSA. The CDR3 spells CASSPRWDYGDYTF. The CDR3 nucleotides read TGTGCCAGCAGCCCCCGGTGGGACTACGGGGACTACACCTTC.

The V gene is TRBV28, the J gene TRBJ1-1; unclear D gene. CDR3 length equals 12 residues. Trimming removed 5 bases from V and 5 bases from J, with 9 bases in between. Germline CDR1 and CDR2: MDHEN and SYDVKM. The CDR3 DNA sequence: TGTGCCAGCAGTCGGAGGCGGACTGAAGCTTTCTTT. Residues: CASSRRRTEAFF. The variable domain in full, completed from reference TRBV28 and TRBJ1-1, reads DVKVTQSSRYLVKRTGEKVFLECVQDMDHENMFWYRQDPGLGLRLIYFSYDVKMKEKGDIPEGYSVSREKKERFSLILESASTNQTSMYLCASSRRRTEAFFGQGTRLTVV.

The rearrangement joins TRBV4-2 to TRBJ2-2; no clear D. The length of the CDR3 is 13 residues. Looked up from germline, CDR1 is LGHNA and CDR2 is YNFKEQ. V was shortened by 1 base and J by 6 bases, with 6 bases between the two germline ends. Here the CDR3 DNA reads TGTGCCAGCAGCCAAGTGAAGCCCGGGGAGCTGTTTTTT. This sequence encodes CASSQVKPGELFF.

The chain uses TRBV19 and TRBJ1-1, with a weak D call TRBD1 (5 bases). The CDR3 extends over 17 amino acids. The V gene's germline CDR1 is LNHDA and CDR2 SQIVND (reference sequence). Deletions cut 0 bases from V and 5 bases from J, with 19 bases between. In DNA, the CDR3 is TGTGCCAGTAGTATAGACTCCCCTGGGGGGGTAAGGACTGAAGCTTTCTTT. Its translation: CASSIDSPGGVRTEAFF. Full variable domain (outside the CDR3, taken from reference TRBV19 and TRBJ1-1): DGGITQSPKYLFRKEGQNVTLSCEQNLNHDAMYWYRQDPGQGLRLIYYSQIVNDFQKGDIAEGYSVSREKKESFPLTVTSAQKNPTAFYLCASSIDSPGGVRTEAFFGQGTRLTVV.

The DNA of the CDR3 is TGTGCCAGCAGCCAACGCGGCGGCCGCTCTGGAAACACCATATATTTT. This encodes CASSQRGGRSGNTIYF. This sequence joins TRBV4-2 and TRBJ1-3; D gene unclear. This CDR3 spans 16 amino acids. Per the germline V gene, CDR1 is LGHNA and CDR2 is YNFKEQ. Trimming took 2 bases from V and 0 from J, leaving 11 bases between them.

J is TRBJ2-2 and V is TRBV7-2; D uncertain. Trimming removed 8 bases from V and 1 base from J, with 11 bases in between. Per germline, CDR1 SGHTA and CDR2 FQGNSA. CDR3 size: 14 residues. The CDR3 spells CASGWALNTGELFF. The CDR3 coding sequence is TGTGCCAGCGGGTGGGCGCTGAACACCGGGGAGCTGTTTTTT.

This clone has a single count. The V gene is TRBV5-1, the J gene TRBJ2-5; D possibly corresponds to TRBD2 (5 bases). V was pared by 4 bases and J by 5 bases, with 18 bases between. The CDR3 covers 15 residues. Germline CDR1 and CDR2: SGHRS and YFSETQ. CDR3 DNA sequence: TGCGCCAGCAGCCAAACCACACGGGATGAGGAGACCCAGTACTTC. Protein product: CASSQTTRDEETQYF.

The V call is TRBV7-6, the J call TRBJ2-2; 7 bases are a match to TRBD1. The CDR3 is 16 residues long. Germline-derived CDR1 and CDR2 are SGHVS and FNYEAQ. J lost 0 bases, V lost 2 bases, and 3 bases had no gene match. The CDR3 bases are TGTGCCAGCAGCTTACTAGGACAGGCGAACACCGGGGAGCTGTTTTTT. Amino acid sequence: CASSLLGQANTGELFF. Full variable domain (missing parts from reference TRBV7-6 and TRBJ2-2): GAGVSQSPRYKVTKRGQDVALRCDPISGHVSLYWYRQALGQGPEFLTYFNYEAQQDKSGLPNDRFSAERPEGSISTLTIQRTEQRDSAMYRCASSLLGQANTGELFFGEGSRLTVL.

This clone was picked up one time. This rearrangement joins TRBV30 to TRBJ2-2, with D possibly being TRBD1 (6 bases). V was pared by 0 bases and J by 5 bases, with 13 bases between. CDR3 length equals 15 residues. Germline-derived CDR1 and CDR2 are GTSNPN and SVGIG (reference sequence). The DNA of the CDR3 is TGTGCCTGGAGTGTAGATTATCAGGGGACCGGGGAGCTGTTTTTT. It codes for CAWSVDYQGTGELFF. Drawing the rest from reference TRBV30 and TRBJ2-2, the complete variable domain is SQTIHQWPATLVQPVGSPLSLECTVEGTSNPNLYWYRQAAGRGLQLLFYSVGIGQISSEVPQNLSASRPQDRQFILSSKKLLLSDSGFYLCAWSVDYQGTGELFFGEGSRLTVL.

The V and J genes are TRBV19 and TRBJ1-5; perhaps TRBD1 as D (5 bases). V lost 6 bases and J lost 3, with 12 bases in between. CDR1 and CDR2 from the germline V gene are LNHDA and SQIVND (reference sequence). The CDR3 sequence is 14 residues long. The CDR3 is CASRLRGPNQPQHF. The CDR3 bases are TGTGCCAGTAGACTAAGGGGTCCCAATCAGCCCCAGCATTTT. Together with reference TRBV19 and TRBJ1-5, the CDR3 gives the full variable domain: DGGITQSPKYLFRKEGQNVTLSCEQNLNHDAMYWYRQDPGQGLRLIYYSQIVNDFQKGDIAEGYSVSREKKESFPLTVTSAQKNPTAFYLCASRLRGPNQPQHFGDGTRLSIL.

V and J are TRBV5-1 and TRBJ2-5, with D possibly being TRBD1 (6 bases). This CDR3 contains 17 residues. Trimming cost V 0 bases and J 5 bases, with 20 bases left between them. The germline gives CDR1 SGHRS, CDR2 YFSETQ. The CDR3 protein is CASSLVVTGFGTETQYF. In DNA form, the CDR3 reads TGCGCCAGCAGCTTGGTGGTAACAGGGTTCGGTACGGAGACCCAGTACTTC.